These T cell receptor beta chains were read from a single sample in a study of beta chain features in type 1 diabetes. Using immunoSEQ multiplex PCR, the repertoire was profiled, and TCRdb retains in-frame clones only, with some absent. The sample includes about 320,000 clones, about 14% seen only once; the top ten take about 6.7%. The sequenced material came from central memory CD4+ T cells from blood. These receptors were collected from a man aged 30-40 years in good health. Both conserved end residues are trimmed from each CDR3.

v_call	j_call	cdr3_aa
TRBV5-1	TRBJ2-5	ASSAGLAAKTQY
TRBV15	TRBJ1-1	ATSYLNTEAF
TRBV15	TRBJ2-7	ATSRDLGTPREQY
TRBV18	TRBJ2-2	ASSPDQGWTGELF
TRBV6-5	TRBJ2-5	ASSGLAGQETQY
TRBV7-9	TRBJ2-1	ASRPLASYNEQF
TRBV7-9	TRBJ2-1	ASSLLGREQF
TRBV6-5	TRBJ2-5	ASTLKTGVGATQY
TRBV6-5	TRBJ2-2	ASLHQSGQSGELF
TRBV6-5	TRBJ2-3	ASRARDFPAAQY
TRBV7-9	TRBJ2-1	ASIRGRTGNNEQF
TRBV7-6	TRBJ2-5	ASSLAGLAGVETQY
TRBV18	TRBJ2-3	ASRADTQY
TRBV5-4	TRBJ2-1	ASSYPRTGIGFDEQF
TRBV5-6	TRBJ1-2	ASSLPSRYGYT
TRBV7-8	TRBJ2-4	ASSYGPLTGAKNIQY
TRBV7-2	TRBJ1-4	ASSFEGRRVGEKLF
TRBV7-9	TRBJ1-2	ASSPDSSYGYT
TRBV18	TRBJ1-1	ASSPFRGGHTEAF
TRBV14	TRBJ1-2	ASSQVYGGYGYT
TRBV5-1	TRBJ2-3	ASSVGAGQTDTQY
TRBV6-5	TRBJ1-1	ASSYMPSYVAF
TRBV6-5	TRBJ2-2	ASSYRRGQNTGELF
TRBV10-3	TRBJ2-3	AISESSGSTDTQY
TRBV19	TRBJ1-3	ASSTPGTPGNTIY
TRBV11-2	TRBJ2-7	ASSLARNYEQY
TRBV5-6	TRBJ2-1	ASSFRTRSYNEQF
TRBV7-2	TRBJ2-2	ASSPSRVLGELF
TRBV6-1	TRBJ2-2	ASSEAAGAANTGELF
TRBV7-2	TRBJ2-3	ASSLVGRTDTQY
TRBV7-2	TRBJ1-2	ASSSAGGIYGYT
TRBV27	TRBJ1-1	ASYQGGRRGEAF
TRBV16	TRBJ2-7	ASSHNRYYEQY
TRBV7-2	TRBJ2-1	ASSLGLAGVSEQF
TRBV2	TRBJ1-5	ASSEGHPNQPQH
TRBV11-2	TRBJ1-6	ASSLYLPPLH
TRBV7-2	TRBJ2-1	ASSLGTRNEQF
TRBV11-2	TRBJ1-2	ASSPEGQGYT
TRBV27	TRBJ2-6	ASSIKLSGANVLT
TRBV6-5	TRBJ2-7	ASSSGPPWEQY
TRBV7-8	TRBJ1-5	ASSLEEGPGNQPQH
TRBV7-6	TRBJ1-1	ASSSAAGETEAF
TRBV12-5	TRBJ2-1	ASGLLSGRWHNEQF
TRBV5-6	TRBJ2-5	ASSPAGGTETQY
TRBV9	TRBJ2-1	ASSVDPPGTIYNEQF
TRBV7-9	TRBJ1-4	ASSSGTSNGKLF
TRBV18	TRBJ2-2	ASSRSNRAGELF
TRBV6-5	TRBJ2-5	ASSYRNNQETQY
TRBV13	TRBJ2-4	ASSSRVGKNIQY
TRBV14	TRBJ2-5	ASSQVSGTQY
TRBV7-6	TRBJ2-2	ASSLIGGETGELF
TRBV15	TRBJ1-5	ATSRKVDSGQPQH
TRBV7-2	TRBJ2-1	ASSFTVGGYNEQF
TRBV7-7	TRBJ2-3	ASSLDGVSGDTQY
TRBV28	TRBJ2-5	ASSLEGTQY
TRBV9	TRBJ2-1	ASTWGAGGQNNEQF
TRBV5-1	TRBJ2-2	AGRPGRGTGELF
TRBV4-1	TRBJ2-7	ASSQGAPGGGPVSSSYEQY
TRBV5-6	TRBJ2-5	ASSYEQGETQY
TRBV7-2	TRBJ2-1	ASSSSGTRRGEQF